The present T cell receptor beta chain was sequenced within a study of cytomegalovirus exposure and HLA in healthy donors. PCR involved 60 Vbeta and 13 Jbeta primers. TCRdb's copy holds only in-frame clones and misses some; the assay was immunoSEQ multiplex PCR. The table records under 200,000 clones, 81% of them present only once. Germline CDR1 is SGDLS and CDR2 is YYNGEE. The V end was cut by 0 bases, the J end by 6 bases, with 10 bases between. CDR3 length: 14 residues. About this clone: Its antigen is not identified.

Regarding the study as a whole: Later analysis identified several of the most significant clusters that appeared linked to common viral pathogens. Presence/absence analyses treated sequencing depth as roughly uniform across donors. Reports credit the classifier with highly specific, highly sensitive diagnosis of cytomegalovirus status. The listing of about 150 TCR beta chains classed them as cytomegalovirus-associated.

The clonotype was recovered from a woman younger than 35 in good health and CMV-seronegative. The chain combines TRBV9 with TRBJ2-1; TRBD2 is a possible D gene (6 bases). Input material: PBMCs. CDR3 bases: TGTGCCAGCAGCGTAGGACTAGGGGTCAATGAGCAGTTCTTC. Protein sequence: CASSVGLGVNEQFF.